This passage covers 26 T cell receptor beta chains from one sample sequenced in a study of OX40 agonist ivuxolimab in advanced cancers. Data came from immunoSEQ multiplex PCR; TCRdb stores just in-frame clones and leaves some out. The sample includes 95,000 to 150,000 clones, around 90% of them seen just once. The sequencing used CD4+ or CD8+ T cells sorted from blood, collected in a trial of the OX40 agonist ivuxolimab. These receptors were obtained from an adult with an advanced solid tumor such as melanoma, head and neck, liver or kidney cancer.

The chain recombines TRBV6-6 with TRBJ2-5, with unresolved D. The germline gives CDR1 MNHNY, CDR2 SVGAGI (reference sequence). This CDR3 has 14 amino acids. V lost 2 bases and J lost 5, with 12 bases in between. This CDR3 reads CASSYESTWETQYF. CDR3 coding DNA: TGTGCCAGCAGTTACGAGTCTACCTGGGAGACCCAGTACTTC.

The chain combines TRBV5-4 with TRBJ2-5; 7 bases map to TRBD2. The length of the CDR3 is 15 residues. J was trimmed by 2 bases and V by 0 bases; bases with no gene match: 4. Germline CDR1 and CDR2: SGHNT and YYREEE (reference sequence). The CDR3 DNA sequence: TGTGCCAGCAGCTTGGACACTAGCGTGCAAGAGACCCAGTACTTC. Translation: CASSLDTSVQETQYF.

The rearrangement joins TRBV5-1 to TRBJ2-1, with 8 bases aligning to TRBD2. The germline V gene has CDR1 SGHRS and CDR2 YFSETQ. CDR3 size: 15 residues. V shed 6 bases, J shed 4 bases, and the junction held 9 bases outside the gene matches. The CDR3 DNA reads TGCGCCAGCATCGGGGTAGCGGGGACGTACAATGAGCAGTTCTTC. It yields the protein CASIGVAGTYNEQFF. Using reference TRBV5-1 and TRBJ2-1 for the parts outside the CDR3, the full variable domain is KAGVTQTPRYLIKTRGQQVTLSCSPISGHRSVSWYQQTPGQGLQFLFEYFSETQRNKGNFPGRFSGRQFSNSRSEMNVSTLELGDSALYLCASIGVAGTYNEQFFGPGTRLTVL.

The chain carries TRBV6-5 and TRBJ2-3; D gene ambiguous. CDR3 length: 15 residues. CDR1 MNHEY and CDR2 SVGAGI come from the germline V gene. The germline V and J ends were trimmed by 2 bases and 2 bases, with 11 bases remaining between them. The CDR3 loop reads CASSYENRHTDTQYF. CDR3 coding DNA: TGTGCCAGCAGTTACGAAAACAGACACACAGATACGCAGTATTTT.

The chain has TRBV6-5 and TRBJ1-1, with D unresolved. Deletions cut 2 bases from V and 5 bases from J, with 9 bases between. Germline V CDR1 and CDR2: MNHEY, SVGAGI. The CDR3 has 13 amino acids. CDR3 sequence (DNA): TGTGCCAGCAGTTACGCCGGAGGGACTGAAGCTTTCTTT. The encoded protein is CASSYAGGTEAFF.

The chain links TRBV5-4 to TRBJ2-7; 8 nucleotides agree with TRBD1. Losses at the gene ends were 6 bases for V and 3 bases for J; bases not matched to a gene: 5. The CDR3 extends over 13 amino acids. CDR1 is SGHNT and CDR2 is YYREEE in the germline V gene (reference sequence). This CDR3 is CASTSGQGYEQYF. The DNA of the CDR3 is TGTGCCAGCACAAGCGGACAGGGCTACGAGCAGTACTTC.

The chain is built from TRBV4-1 and TRBJ2-4; tentatively, D is TRBD2 (6 bases). CDR3 length: 15 amino acids. From germline, CDR1 is MGHRA and CDR2 YSYEKL. Trimming pared 4 bases from V and 6 bases from J, leaving 16 bases between. The CDR3 DNA is TGCGCCAGCAGCCCTTCAGGAGGGGAAGGAAACATTCAGTACTTC. Translated: CASSPSGGEGNIQYF.

The chain employs TRBV4-1 and TRBJ2-2; TRBD2 matches 13 bases. Per germline, CDR1 MGHRA and CDR2 YSYEKL. V lost 4 bases and J lost 3; bases outside the gene matches: 17. This CDR3 spans 21 amino acids. DNA for the CDR3: TGCGCCAGCAGCCGAGGACTAGCGGGAGTTTGGGTTTTCGTATACACCGGGGAGCTGTTTTTT. Amino acid sequence: CASSRGLAGVWVFVYTGELFF.

This chain links TRBV15 with TRBJ2-1; D not resolved. V gave up 1 base and J gave up 3 bases, with 10 bases separating them. The CDR3 is 15 residues long. Germline V gives CDR1 LNHNV, CDR2 YYDKDF (reference sequence). The CDR3 DNA follows: TGTGCCACCAGCAGAGCTGGATCCGGCTACAATGAGCAGTTCTTC. Encoded protein: CATSRAGSGYNEQFF.

The V and J genes are TRBV2 and TRBJ1-3; D unresolved. Germline CDR1 is SNHLY and CDR2 is FYNNEI. Between the trimmed V and J ends, which lost 3 bases and 9 bases, there was a span of 6 bases. This CDR3 has 11 amino acids. The CDR3 bases are TGTGCCAGCAGTGACGACGTCACCATATATTTT. It codes for CASSDDVTIYF.

The chain employs TRBV28 and TRBJ1-1, with TRBD1 as a possible D gene (5 bases). The CDR3 extends over 15 amino acids. Germline V gene lookup returns CDR1 MDHEN and CDR2 SYDVKM. V lost 5 bases and J 0 bases, leaving 13 bases between the germline ends. CDR3 residues: CASSLPQGLNTEAFF. The CDR3 DNA reads TGTGCCAGCAGTCTCCCCCAGGGATTGAACACTGAAGCTTTCTTT.

V usage is TRBV6-6 and J usage is TRBJ2-2; tentatively, D is TRBD1 (6 bases). This CDR3 spans 14 amino acids. V was trimmed by 2 bases and J by 5 bases, leaving 9 bases between them. The germline V gene has CDR1 MNHNY and CDR2 SVGAGI (reference sequence). The CDR3 coding sequence is TGTGCCAGCAGTTACGAAGGGGGTACCGGGGAGCTGTTTTTT. It translates to CASSYEGGTGELFF.

This chain connects TRBV7-9 to TRBJ2-1; 10 bases agree with TRBD2. The V gene end was trimmed by 2 bases and the J gene end by 6 bases; junction bases not matched to a gene: 7. Germline V gene sequence: CDR1 SEHNR, CDR2 FQNEAQ (reference sequence). This CDR3 comprises 16 residues. The CDR3, as DNA: TGTGCCAGCAGCTTACGGGCTAGCGGGAGTTTCAATGAGCAGTTCTTC. Translated: CASSLRASGSFNEQFF.

A few counts support this clone. The chain recombines TRBV14 with TRBJ1-1; D perhaps matches TRBD1 (6 bases). CDR3 length equals 14 residues. With 2 bases removed from V and 8 bases from J, the gap between germline ends came to 15 bases. CDR1 SGHDN and CDR2 FVKESK come from the germline V gene. Written as DNA, the CDR3 is TGTGCCAGCAGCCAATCCGGCGCAGGGGCAGAAGCTTTCTTT. Translating it yields CASSQSGAGAEAFF.

The J gene is TRBJ2-5, the V gene TRBV29-1; 7 nucleotides agree with TRBD1. J gave up 1 base and V 5 bases, and 1 base lay outside the gene matches. This CDR3 region has 12 residues. Per the germline V gene, CDR1 is SQVTM and CDR2 is ANQGSEA. The CDR3 DNA is TGCAGCGTTAGACAGGGCCAAGAGACCCAGTACTTC. Its translation is CSVRQGQETQYF.

The chain uses TRBV29-1 and TRBJ2-7, with TRBD1 as a possible D gene (6 bases). Deletions cut 1 base from V and 2 bases from J, with 9 bases between. Germline CDR1 is SQVTM and CDR2 is ANQGSEA. The CDR3 runs to 13 residues. The chain's CDR3 is CSVEGTDPYEQYF. The CDR3 DNA reads as TGCAGCGTTGAAGGGACAGACCCCTACGAGCAGTACTTC.

The rearrangement uses TRBV7-8 and TRBJ2-4; possibly TRBD2 for D (5 bases). There are 14 residues in the CDR3. Between the trimmed V and J ends, which lost 5 bases and 14 bases, there was a span of 22 bases. Germline V lookup: CDR1 SGHVS, CDR2 FQNEAQ. CDR3 loop: CASSRSGSRRPEYF. CDR3 DNA sequence: TGTGCCAGCAGCCGGTCCGGGTCCCGGAGGCCAGAGTACTTC.

The V gene is TRBV11-3, the J gene TRBJ1-1, with D possibly being TRBD1 (5 bases). The CDR3 is made up of 14 amino acids. The germline gives CDR1 SGHNT, CDR2 YENEEA. Trimming left V 1 base short and J 3 bases short, with 9 bases between. The CDR3 DNA reads as TGTGCCAGCAGCTTAGCCCAGGGTTACACTGAAGCTTTCTTT. Translated: CASSLAQGYTEAFF.

The chain carries TRBV9 and TRBJ1-1, with D uncertain. The germline V and J ends were trimmed by 4 bases and 9 bases, with 16 bases remaining between them. Looked up from germline, CDR1 is SGDLS and CDR2 is YYNGEE. The CDR3 is 13 amino acids. The CDR3 loop is CASSPPASVQAFF. The CDR3 DNA sequence: TGTGCCAGCAGCCCCCCTGCGTCGGTCCAAGCTTTCTTT. Full variable domain (outside the CDR3, taken from reference TRBV9 and TRBJ1-1): DSGVTQTPKHLITATGQRVTLRCSPRSGDLSVYWYQQSLDQGLQFLIQYYNGEERAKGNILERFSAQQFPDLHSELNLSSLELGDSALYFCASSPPASVQAFFGQGTRLTVV.

The gene calls are TRBV2 and TRBJ1-1, with 8 bases identical to TRBD1. Losses at the gene ends were 6 bases for V and 0 bases for J; bases not matched to a gene: 3. Germline CDR1 is SNHLY and CDR2 is FYNNEI. CDR3 length: 14 residues. Written as DNA, the CDR3 is TGTGCCAGCAGGAGCAGGGGGCTGAACACTGAAGCTTTCTTT. Its protein is CASRSRGLNTEAFF.

CDR3 loop: CASSSPPRGGLNSYEQYF. CDR3 coding DNA: TGTGCCAGCAGTTCCCCTCCTCGTGGCGGATTAAACTCCTACGAGCAGTACTTC. The chain has TRBV28 and TRBJ2-7; no clear D. V was pared by 4 bases and J by 0 bases, with 22 bases between. Looked up from germline, CDR1 is MDHEN and CDR2 is SYDVKM. The CDR3 is 18 residues long.

CDR3 nucleotide sequence: TGTGCCAGTAGCCGAGGACTAGCGGGAGACTCCACCCTGGCTAGTGAGCAGTTCTTC. Protein: CASSRGLAGDSTLASEQFF. The chain uses TRBV19 and TRBJ2-1; TRBD2 agrees at 13 bases. The CDR3 sequence is 19 residues long. Per germline, CDR1 LNHDA and CDR2 SQIVND (reference sequence). Unmatched junction bases numbered 20, after V lost 6 bases and J lost 9 bases.

V gene TRBV28 combines with J gene TRBJ2-5; a weak D match, TRBD2 (5 bases). Trimming stripped 6 bases from V and 1 base from J, with 30 bases between. Germline CDR1 and CDR2: MDHEN and SYDVKM. There are 20 residues in the CDR3. The CDR3 DNA reads TGTGCCAGCAGCCTACTTGAGCGGCTTACGTCTCCTCCTTCCCAAGAGACCCAGTACTTC. Residues: CASSLLERLTSPPSQETQYF.

The genes are TRBV30 and TRBJ1-1; D possibly corresponds to TRBD1 (5 bases). The CDR3 is 13 amino acids. V was cut by 5 bases and J by 5 bases, with 15 bases left in between. Germline CDR1 GTSNPN, CDR2 SVGIG (reference sequence). CDR3 DNA sequence: TGTGCCTGGGCTCTGGGGGAAGTAACTGAAGCTTTCTTT. This gives the protein CAWALGEVTEAFF.

The gene calls are TRBV7-2 and TRBJ2-1, with 9 bases fitting TRBD1. The junction had 7 bases not matched to a gene; V was cut back by 6 bases and J by 1 base. The CDR3 is 16 amino acids. Germline V gene lookup returns CDR1 SGHTA and CDR2 FQGNSA. The CDR3 DNA follows: TGTGCCAGCAGTTGGACAGGGGAATGGTCCTACAATGAGCAGTTCTTC. It yields the protein CASSWTGEWSYNEQFF.

The chain couples TRBV7-3 to TRBJ2-7, with D possibly called TRBD1 or TRBD2 (5 bases each). CDR3 length: 14 amino acids. The germline gives CDR1 SGHTA, CDR2 FQGTGA. Trimming stripped 5 bases from V and 3 bases from J, with 14 bases between. CDR3: CASSGTEGNYEQYF. CDR3 nucleotide sequence: TGTGCCAGCAGCGGGACCGAGGGGAACTACGAGCAGTACTTC.